This T cell receptor (beta chain) emerged from a study of cytomegalovirus exposure and HLA in healthy donors. Study results and caveats: There were several of the most significant clusters that appeared linked to common viral pathogens in a later analysis. Looking again later, the authors saw that most CMV-associated TCR beta chains seemed HLA-restricted. Among TCR beta chains of equal frequency, HLA-associated ones were more clonally expanded in a later analysis.

Trimming cost V 6 bases and J 2 bases; bases outside gene matches: 6. Per germline, CDR1 WNHNN and CDR2 SYGVQD (reference sequence). The CDR3 is 15 residues long. Only one count was recorded for this clone. The antigen is unknown. PCR primers comprised 60 Vbeta and 13 Jbeta primers. Profiling relied on immunoSEQ multiplex PCR, and the TCRdb table lists in-frame clones only, not all of them. The sample holds some 140,000 clones, approximately 70% seen once. The chain uses TRBV10-1 and TRBJ2-5, with 10 positions matching TRBD2. What was sequenced was PBMCs. This receptor was identified in a woman aged 40 to 50 in good health and CMV-seronegative. The CDR3 region has the DNA TGCGCCAGCAGCGCGGCTAGCGGGGGACAAGAGACCCAGTACTTC. Amino acids: CASSAASGGQETQYF.